The 9 T cell receptor beta chains below were found in one sample sequenced in a study of human T cells and chemical hapten exposure. TCRdb reanalysed the RACE reads using MiXCR and keeps one entry per CDR3 protein. The sample has over 55,000 distinct CDR3 sequences, over 8.5% seen once. Time point of the sample: patch test 3, about 24 weeks after DPC sensitization. Treatment denoted: therapeutic diphenylcyclopropenone sensitization with weekly scalp DPC. This material consisted of whole blood, taken in connection with sensitization to the hapten diphenylcyclopropenone (DPC). These receptors were collected from a woman in her 50s with alopecia areata. Some clones in this sample may be carry-over from other donors' samples.

This clonotype was seen more than once but under ten times. This chain uses TRBV6-5 with TRBJ1-1, with 10 bases matching TRBD1. Germline CDR1 MNHEY, CDR2 SVGAGI. Losses at the gene ends were 5 bases for V and 11 bases for J; bases not matched to a gene: 11. This CDR3 is built from 14 residues. This CDR3 is CASSTGTGVLGAFF. The CDR3 coding sequence is TGTGCCAGCAGTACCGGGACAGGGGTTTTAGGGGCTTTCTTT.

V usage is TRBV20-1 and J usage is TRBJ2-5; tentatively, D is TRBD1 or TRBD2 (6 bases each). The CDR3 totals 13 residues. V lost 0 bases to trimming and J lost 8 bases, with 13 bases between them. The germline CDR1 and CDR2 sequences are DFQATT and SNEGSKA (reference sequence). The chain's CDR3 is CSAREWGAHTQYF. The CDR3 DNA sequence: TGCAGTGCTAGAGAATGGGGGGCGCATACCCAGTACTTC.

CDR3 sequence reads: CASSSVRAGRNEQFF. The CDR3 coding sequence is TGTGCCAGCAGCTCTGTGCGGGCGGGGAGAAATGAGCAGTTCTTC. The chain couples TRBV7-2 to TRBJ2-1; tentatively, D is TRBD2 (6 bases). Per germline, CDR1 SGHTA and CDR2 FQGNSA. Trimming removed 4 bases from V and 7 bases from J, with 17 bases in between. The CDR3 spans 15 residues.

This clonotype occurred many times. The chain joins TRBV10-2 to TRBJ2-7, with 8 nucleotides matching TRBD1. Trimming at V came to 6 bases and at J to 2 bases, leaving 6 bases not matched to a gene. The CDR3 length is 14 residues. Looked up from germline, CDR1 is WSHSY and CDR2 is SAAADI. The chain's CDR3 is CASRGQGAPYEQYF. The CDR3 region has the DNA TGCGCCAGCAGAGGGCAGGGGGCCCCCTACGAGCAGTACTTC.

CDR3: CATRGGANTGELFF. In DNA form, the CDR3 reads TGTGCCACCCGGGGGGGGGCGAACACCGGGGAGCTGTTTTTT. V gene TRBV2 combines with J gene TRBJ2-2, with 8 bases lining up with TRBD2. Trimming removed 10 bases from V and 0 bases from J; junction bases left unmatched: 4. Germline values: CDR1 SNHLY, CDR2 FYNNEI. The CDR3 consists of 14 residues.

The V and J genes are TRBV20-1 and TRBJ2-4; no firm D call. The CDR3 has 15 amino acids. Trimming removed 2 bases from V and 0 bases from J, with 11 bases in between. In germline, CDR1 is DFQATT, CDR2 SNEGSKA (reference sequence). This chain's CDR3 is CSARPLTRAKNIQYF. The CDR3 nucleotides are TGCAGTGCTAGACCCCTGACGCGAGCCAAAAACATTCAGTACTTC.

The V and J genes are TRBV6-2 or TRBV6-3 and TRBJ1-6; the D is unclear. The CDR3 consists of 12 residues. Germline lookup yields CDR1 MNHEY and CDR2 SVGEGT. V lost 7 bases and J 10 bases, leaving 11 bases between the germline ends. CDR3 bases: TGTGCCAGCACCAAAGAGAGATCACCCCTCCACTTT. It is translated as CASTKERSPLHF.

The CDR3 DNA is TGTGCCAGCAGCCAAGAGACCCTTCGGGGCACTGAAGCTTTCTTT. The encoded protein is CASSQETLRGTEAFF. The chain carries TRBV3-1 and TRBJ1-1; D is ambiguous. The germline V gene encodes CDR1 LGHDT and CDR2 YNNKEL (reference sequence). Trimming left V 0 bases short and J 4 bases short, with 12 bases between. This CDR3 region has 15 residues.

This clonotype came up many times. This chain joins TRBV29-1 and TRBJ1-2; D is unresolved. Per germline, CDR1 SQVTM and CDR2 ANQGSEA. This CDR3 has 13 residues. The germline V and J ends were trimmed by 0 bases and 5 bases, with 10 bases remaining between them. The CDR3 nucleotides read TGCAGCGTTGAAGAATACGCGGGGTATGGCTACACCTTC. Protein sequence: CSVEEYAGYGYTF.